Shown below are 8 T cell receptor beta chains from a single sample sequenced in a study of regulatory T cells in long-lasting Graves disease. Sample time point: persistent/refractory GD, antithyroid drugs over 5 years with positive TRAb. The TCR library was made from RNA extracted from PBMCs. Assembly of TCR beta libraries relied on iRepertoire HTBI primers together with Arm-PCR of CDR3 regions. One entry per CDR3 protein results from TCRdb running MiXCR on the multiplex PCR reads. The repertoire holds roughly 450,000 distinct CDR3 sequences, with 20% as singletons. The sample in question was peripheral blood mononuclear cells (PBMCs), obtained when the disease was refractory, from a patient treated with antithyroid drugs. These receptors came from a female donor with Graves disease.

The chain uses TRBV29-1 and TRBJ2-5; D not certain. The CDR3 has 12 residues. Trimming took 5 bases from V and 1 from J, leaving 8 bases between them. The germline CDR1 and CDR2 sequences are SQVTM and ANQGSEA. Here the CDR3 DNA reads TGCAGCGTTTTGACGGGCCAAGAGACCCAGTACTTC. Protein: CSVLTGQETQYF.

A few counts support this clonotype. This sequence joins TRBV5-4 and TRBJ2-2; 9 bases map to TRBD1. Trimming removed 0 bases from V and 3 bases from J; junction bases left unmatched: 3. The CDR3 totals 16 residues. The germline V gene has CDR1 SGHNT and CDR2 YYREEE (reference sequence). The CDR3 DNA reads TGTGCCAGCAGCTTGGGGACAGGGGCCTACACCGGGGAGCTGTTTTTT. Residues: CASSLGTGAYTGELFF. The full variable domain, in which reference TRBV5-4 and TRBJ2-2 provide the parts outside the CDR3, is ETGVTQSPTHLIKTRGQQVTLRCSSQSGHNTVSWYQQALGQGPQFIFQYYREEENGRGNFPPRFSGLQFPNYSSELNVNALELDDSALYLCASSLGTGAYTGELFFGEGSRLTVL.

This clonotype was seen many times. The J gene is TRBJ2-2, the V gene TRBV27, with 14 bases matching TRBD2. V lost 4 bases, J lost 4 bases, and 2 bases stayed unmatched. The germline V gene encodes CDR1 MNHEY and CDR2 SMNVEV (reference sequence). CDR3 size: 16 residues. The DNA for the CDR3 is TGTGCCAGCAGTTCAGGACTAGCGGGAGGCACCGGGGAGCTGTTTTTT. Its translation is CASSSGLAGGTGELFF.

For this clonotype: A much larger clone lies a single base off, so this may be a read error. The chain recombines TRBV2 with TRBJ2-2, with D perhaps matching TRBD2 (6 bases). The CDR3 is made up of 14 amino acids. The germline gives CDR1 SNHLY, CDR2 FYNNEI. The CDR3 DNA follows: TGTGTCAGCTTCCGGGACTTGAACACCGGGGAGCTGTTTTTT. Translating gives CVSFRDLNTGELFF. Full variable domain (rest looked up from reference TRBV2 and TRBJ2-2): EPEVTQTPSHQVTQMGQEVILRCVPISNHLYFYWYRQILGQKVEFLVSFYNNEISEKSEIFDDQFSVERPDGSNFTLKIRSTKLEDSAMYFCVSFRDLNTGELFFGEGSRLTVL.

This clonotype has a count of ten or more. The chain uses TRBV28 and TRBJ2-7, with D perhaps given as TRBD1 or TRBD2 (5 bases each). Trimming stripped 7 bases from V and 3 bases from J, with 22 bases between. The CDR3 loop spans 16 amino acids. In germline, CDR1 is MDHEN, CDR2 SYDVKM. CDR3 loop: CASNPHRGQGSYEQYF. The DNA of the CDR3 is TGTGCCAGCAATCCCCACCGCGGGCAGGGTAGCTACGAGCAGTACTTC.

There are many counts of this clonotype. The chain is built from TRBV28 and TRBJ1-5; D is ambiguous. The V end lost 5 bases, the J end lost 2 bases, and 10 bases lay between the germline ends. Per germline, CDR1 MDHEN and CDR2 SYDVKM. The CDR3 loop spans 14 amino acids. The CDR3 loop reads CASSAYWRNQPQHF. The CDR3 region has the DNA TGTGCCAGCAGTGCCTATTGGCGCAATCAGCCCCAGCATTTT.

The J gene is TRBJ2-7, the V gene TRBV6-2 or TRBV6-3, with 10 bases aligning to TRBD2. The CDR3 extends over 14 amino acids. The trim removed 5 bases at V and 1 base at J, leaving 2 bases unmatched. The germline V gene encodes CDR1 MNHEY and CDR2 SVGEGT. The CDR3, as DNA: TGTGCCAGCAGTAAGACTAGCGGGTCCTACGAGCAGTACTTC. The encoded protein is CASSKTSGSYEQYF.

DNA of the CDR3: TGCAGTGCACGGGGGGGGGCTGAAGAGACCCAGTACTTC. Translated, it gives CSARGGAEETQYF. The J gene is TRBJ2-5, the V gene TRBV20-1; 8 bases agree with TRBD2. V lost 6 bases and J lost 3; bases outside the gene matches: 6. The germline CDR1 and CDR2 sequences are DFQATT and SNEGSKA (reference sequence). The CDR3 is 13 amino acids.